One sample yielded the 2 T cell receptor beta chains listed below, sequenced in a study of cytomegalovirus exposure and HLA in healthy donors. Amplification used 60 Vbeta primers and 13 Jbeta primers. Clones were read by immunoSEQ multiplex PCR, and TCRdb kept only the in-frame ones, dropping some. Of 220,000 or so clones listed, approximately 80% were seen once; the top ten hold around 3.9%. Sequenced sample: PBMCs. These receptors came from a male donor in good health and CMV-seronegative.

Details on this clone: The same CDR3 is also encoded by other DNA sequences in this sample. The genes are TRBV5-1 and TRBJ2-5, with D perhaps matching TRBD2 (5 bases). Trimming cost V 0 bases and J 5 bases, with 8 bases left between them. The CDR3 has 13 residues. CDR1 is SGHRS and CDR2 is YFSETQ in the germline V gene. The CDR3 loop reads CASSLGGQETQYF. CDR3 DNA: TGCGCCAGCAGCTTGGGAGGGCAGGAGACCCAGTACTTC. Variable domain in full (rest from reference TRBV5-1 and TRBJ2-5): KAGVTQTPRYLIKTRGQQVTLSCSPISGHRSVSWYQQTPGQGLQFLFEYFSETQRNKGNFPGRFSGRQFSNSRSEMNVSTLELGDSALYLCASSLGGQETQYFGPGTRLLVL.

V gene TRBV9 combines with J gene TRBJ2-3; 14 bases fit TRBD2. This CDR3 comprises 16 residues. V shed 4 bases and J 3 bases; nucleotides not matched to a gene: 4. Germline loops: CDR1 SGDLS, CDR2 YYNGEE. The CDR3 nucleotides read TGTGCCAGCAGCACAGGACTAGCGGGAGGTACAGATACGCAGTATTTT. It encodes CASSTGLAGGTDTQYF.